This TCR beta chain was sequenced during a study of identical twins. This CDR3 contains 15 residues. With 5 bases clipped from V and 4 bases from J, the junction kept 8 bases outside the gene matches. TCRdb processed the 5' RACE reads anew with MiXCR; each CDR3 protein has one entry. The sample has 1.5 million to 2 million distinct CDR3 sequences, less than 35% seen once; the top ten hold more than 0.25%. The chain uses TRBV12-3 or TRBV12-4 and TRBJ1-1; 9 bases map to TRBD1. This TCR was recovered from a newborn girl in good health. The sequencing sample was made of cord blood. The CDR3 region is CASSNRQGDFTEAFF. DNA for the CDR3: TGTGCCAGCAGTAACCGACAGGGGGATTTCACTGAAGCTTTCTTT.